These T cell receptor beta chains were read from a single sample in a study of T cells in Graves' hyperthyroidism and ophthalmopathy. TCRdb redid the calling of the multiplex PCR reads with MiXCR, one entry per CDR3 protein. In the table there are about 350,000 distinct CDR3 sequences, roughly 20% of which are singletons. Source material: blood. Receptors were obtained from a woman aged 40 to 50 with Graves' ophthalmopathy. CDR3s include the opening cysteine and the closing phenylalanine or tryptophan. The D gene is left open where the match is weak. Clone size appears in some rows only: once, few, many, or a class for an expanded clone.

j_call d_call clone_size v_call cdr3_aa cdr3_nt
TRBJ1-2 . many TRBV29-1 CSVEGWGGFAGYTF TGCAGCGTTGAAGGGTGGGGCGGTTTCGCTGGCTACACCTTC
TRBJ2-5 . many TRBV7-9 CASSSFDRMETQYF TGTGCCAGCAGCTCATTCGATAGGATGGAGACCCAGTACTTC
TRBJ2-2 TRBD2 many TRBV6-1 CASRRAGEATGELFF TGTGCCAGCAGACGAGCGGGAGAGGCCACCGGGGAGCTGTTTTTT
TRBJ2-6 . many TRBV27 CASSFGGTMSLGANVLTF TGTGCCAGCAGTTTTGGGGGGACAATGTCTTTGGGGGCCAACGTCCTGACTTTC
TRBJ1-1 . many TRBV6-5 CASSYSTGQAFF TGTGCCAGCAGTTACAGTACAGGACAAGCTTTCTTT
TRBJ1-1 . many TRBV28 CATIQGGDTEAFF TGTGCCACCATACAGGGAGGGGACACTGAAGCTTTCTTT
TRBJ2-7 . many TRBV20-1 CSANELAGIGEQYF TGCAGTGCTAACGAACTAGCAGGGATCGGCGAGCAGTACTTC
TRBJ2-6 . many TRBV27 CASTSFSGANVLTF TGTGCCAGCACTTCCTTCTCTGGGGCCAACGTCCTGACTTTC
TRBJ1-1 . many TRBV6-1 CASLGSLNTEAFF TGTGCCAGCCTGGGATCCCTGAACACTGAAGCTTTCTTT
TRBJ2-7 TRBD2 . TRBV30 CAWRGTKGLAASSYEQYF TGTGCCTGGAGAGGGACAAAGGGACTAGCGGCCTCTTCCTACGAGCAGTACTTC
TRBJ1-1 . . TRBV2 CASSLVSRVAAFF TGTGCCAGCAGCCTTGTATCCAGGGTTGCAGCTTTCTTC
TRBJ2-2 . many TRBV6-1 CASKDSSNTGELFF TGTGCCAGCAAGGACTCTTCGAACACCGGGGAGCTGTTTTTT
TRBJ1-6 TRBD1 many TRBV9 CASSAGTGNSPLHF TGTGCCAGCAGCGCCGGGACAGGGAATTCACCCCTCCACTTT
TRBJ2-7 TRBD1 many TRBV29-1 CSASGGTGGTGYEQYF TGCAGCGCAAGTGGGGGGACAGGGGGCACGGGTTACGAGCAGTACTTC
TRBJ2-7 . many TRBV6-1 CASSEKPSEVSEQYF TGTGCCAGCAGTGAAAAGCCCTCGGAAGTTTCCGAGCAGTACTTC
TRBJ2-2 . many TRBV6-2/TRBV6-3 CASSLTRLGTNTGELFF TGTGCCAGCAGTCTAACCCGACTAGGGACGAACACCGGGGAGCTGTTTTTT